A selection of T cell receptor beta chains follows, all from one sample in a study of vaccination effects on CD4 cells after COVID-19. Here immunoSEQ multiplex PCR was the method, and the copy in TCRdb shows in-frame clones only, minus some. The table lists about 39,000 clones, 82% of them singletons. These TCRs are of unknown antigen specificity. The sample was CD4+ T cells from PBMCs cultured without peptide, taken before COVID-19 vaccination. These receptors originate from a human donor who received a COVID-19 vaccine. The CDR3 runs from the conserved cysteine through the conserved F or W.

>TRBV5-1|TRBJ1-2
CASSSTGDGYGYTF
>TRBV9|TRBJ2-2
CASSSSTVTGELFF
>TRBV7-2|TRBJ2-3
CASSFRTASTDTQYF
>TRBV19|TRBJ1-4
CASSTADYNEKLFF
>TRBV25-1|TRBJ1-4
CASTQMGEKLFF
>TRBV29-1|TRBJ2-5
CSVVPSGHPQETQYF
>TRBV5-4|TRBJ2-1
CASSPDKSSYNEQFF
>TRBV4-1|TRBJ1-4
CASSQDQGSEKLFF
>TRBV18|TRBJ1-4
CASSPYRSGNEKLFF
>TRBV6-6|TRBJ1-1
CASSNRQEDTEAFF
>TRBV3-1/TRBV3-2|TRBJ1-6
CASSPQGQLNSPLHF
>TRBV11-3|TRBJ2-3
CASSLSGQPDTQYF
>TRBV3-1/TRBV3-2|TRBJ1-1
CASSLMDRGAFF
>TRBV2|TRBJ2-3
CASSEMSSQTDTQYF
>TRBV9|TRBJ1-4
CASSVGQGNEKLFF
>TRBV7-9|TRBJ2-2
CASSSLAGANTGELFF
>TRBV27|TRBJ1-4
CASRTDRVSEKLFF
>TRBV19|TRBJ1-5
CASDQDRVRNQPQHF
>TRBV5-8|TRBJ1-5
CASSLRTSNQPQHF
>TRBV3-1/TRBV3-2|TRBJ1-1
CASSYLGQGSGEAFF
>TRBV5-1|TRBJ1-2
CASSSDGSNYGYTF
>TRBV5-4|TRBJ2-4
CASGEGTDNKNIQYF
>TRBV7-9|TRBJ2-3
CASSYLASDTQYF
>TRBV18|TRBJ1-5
CASSRDRNQPQHF
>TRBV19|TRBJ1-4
CATSAPGGVAEKLFF
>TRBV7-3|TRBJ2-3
CASSPQGSPRDTQYF
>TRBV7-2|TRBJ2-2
CASSLQAGDTGELFF
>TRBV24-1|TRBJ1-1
CATSDPLGAAFF
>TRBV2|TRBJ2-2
CASRTGQGTGELFF
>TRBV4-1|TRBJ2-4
CASSQGQSNIQYF
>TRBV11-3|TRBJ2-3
CASSPRAGGGTDTQYF
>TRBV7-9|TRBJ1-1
CASSLAANTEAFF
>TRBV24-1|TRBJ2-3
CATGEGDTQYF
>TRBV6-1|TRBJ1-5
CASSEGHDRESNQPQHF
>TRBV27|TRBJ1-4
CASSFIRSQANEKLFF
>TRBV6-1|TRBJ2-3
CASSSQGALTDTQYF
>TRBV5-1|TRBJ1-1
CASSLTVNTEAFF
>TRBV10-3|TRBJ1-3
CAISEKGGPGNTIYF
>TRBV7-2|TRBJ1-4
CASSLVFREKLFF
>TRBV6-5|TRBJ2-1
CASSYSLGEQFF
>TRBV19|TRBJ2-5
CASSTLTGKGETQYF